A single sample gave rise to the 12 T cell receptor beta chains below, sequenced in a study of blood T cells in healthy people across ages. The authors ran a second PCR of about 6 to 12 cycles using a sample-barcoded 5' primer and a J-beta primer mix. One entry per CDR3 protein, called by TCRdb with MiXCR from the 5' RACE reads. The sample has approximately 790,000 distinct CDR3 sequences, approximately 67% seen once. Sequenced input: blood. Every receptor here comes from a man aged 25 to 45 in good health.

CDR3 nucleotide sequence: TGTGCCAGCAGCCAGTCCGGGCGAGAACGTTCACCCCTCCACTTT. Its protein is CASSQSGRERSPLHF. The J gene is TRBJ1-6, the V gene TRBV7-3; D remains ambiguous. CDR3 length equals 15 residues. The germline V and J ends were trimmed by 5 bases and 9 bases, with 17 bases remaining between them. The germline V gene encodes CDR1 SGHTA and CDR2 FQGTGA.

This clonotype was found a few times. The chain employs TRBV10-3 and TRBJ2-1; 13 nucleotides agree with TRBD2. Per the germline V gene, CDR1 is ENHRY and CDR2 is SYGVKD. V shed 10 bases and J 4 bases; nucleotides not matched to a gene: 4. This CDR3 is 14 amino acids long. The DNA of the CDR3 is TGTGCCACGCGACTAGCGGGGGGTTACAATGAGCAGTTCTTC. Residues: CATRLAGGYNEQFF.

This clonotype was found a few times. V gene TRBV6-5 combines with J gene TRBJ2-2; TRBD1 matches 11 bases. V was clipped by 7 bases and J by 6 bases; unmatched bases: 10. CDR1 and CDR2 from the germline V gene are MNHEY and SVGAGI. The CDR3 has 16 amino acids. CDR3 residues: CASTRDRGGTPGELFF. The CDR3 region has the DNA TGTGCCAGCACTCGGGACAGGGGGGGTACCCCCGGGGAGCTGTTTTTT.

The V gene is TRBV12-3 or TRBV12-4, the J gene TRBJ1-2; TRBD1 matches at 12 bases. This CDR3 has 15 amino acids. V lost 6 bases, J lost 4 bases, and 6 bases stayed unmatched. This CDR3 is CASRPGTGGSYGYTF. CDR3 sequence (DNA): TGTGCCAGCAGGCCCGGGACAGGGGGCTCCTATGGCTACACCTTC.

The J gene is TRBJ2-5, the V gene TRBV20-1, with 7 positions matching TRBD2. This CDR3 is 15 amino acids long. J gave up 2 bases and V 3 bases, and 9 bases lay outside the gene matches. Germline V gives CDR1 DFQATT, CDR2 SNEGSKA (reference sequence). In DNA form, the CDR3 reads TGCAGTGCTAGTATGGCTAGCGGTACTCAAGAGACCCAGTACTTC. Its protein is CSASMASGTQETQYF.

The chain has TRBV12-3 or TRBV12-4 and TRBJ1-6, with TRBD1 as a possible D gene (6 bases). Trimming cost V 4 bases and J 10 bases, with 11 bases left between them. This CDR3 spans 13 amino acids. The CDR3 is CASSSSTGSPLHF. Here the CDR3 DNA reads TGTGCCAGCAGTTCCTCAACAGGGTCACCCCTCCACTTT.

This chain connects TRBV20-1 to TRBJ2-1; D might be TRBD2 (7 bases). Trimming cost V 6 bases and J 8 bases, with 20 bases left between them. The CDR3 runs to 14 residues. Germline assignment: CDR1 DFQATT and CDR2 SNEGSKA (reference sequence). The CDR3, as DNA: TGCAGTGCCGTGGAGGGGGGGTTTAAGGATGAGCAGTTCTTC. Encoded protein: CSAVEGGFKDEQFF.

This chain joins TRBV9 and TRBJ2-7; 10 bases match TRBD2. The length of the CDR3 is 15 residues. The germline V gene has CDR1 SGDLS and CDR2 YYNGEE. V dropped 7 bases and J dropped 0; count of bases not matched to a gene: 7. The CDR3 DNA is TGTGCCAGCTCCCCTAGCGGGGGCAGCTCCTACGAGCAGTACTTC. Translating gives CASSPSGGSSYEQYF.

DNA for the CDR3: TGTGCCAGCAGTTTGCCCCTAAACTCCTACAATGAGCAGTTCTTC. Encoded protein: CASSLPLNSYNEQFF. V gene TRBV28 combines with J gene TRBJ2-1; D unclear. Trimming stripped 3 bases from V and 0 bases from J, with 9 bases between. The germline V gene encodes CDR1 MDHEN and CDR2 SYDVKM. CDR3 length: 15 residues.

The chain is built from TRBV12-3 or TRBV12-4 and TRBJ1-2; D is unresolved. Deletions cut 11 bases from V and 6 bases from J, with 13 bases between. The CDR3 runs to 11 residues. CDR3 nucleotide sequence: TGTGCCTCTCAGACCGGAGATGGCTACACCTTC. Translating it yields CASQTGDGYTF.

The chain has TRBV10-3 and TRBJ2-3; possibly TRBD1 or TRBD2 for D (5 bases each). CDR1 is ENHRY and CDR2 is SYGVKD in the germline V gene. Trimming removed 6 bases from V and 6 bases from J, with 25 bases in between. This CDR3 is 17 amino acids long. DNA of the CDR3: TGTGCCATCAGAACCAAGGACGGCGGTGGGGACCCCGATACGCAGTATTTT. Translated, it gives CAIRTKDGGGDPDTQYF.

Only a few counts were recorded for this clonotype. The CDR3: CASSIGGEQYF. The CDR3 DNA reads TGTGCCAGCAGTATAGGGGGTGAGCAGTACTTC. The chain recombines TRBV28 with TRBJ2-7; tentative D call: TRBD1 (6 bases). Germline V CDR1 and CDR2: MDHEN, SYDVKM. This CDR3 has 11 residues. V was clipped by 5 bases and J by 7 bases, with 9 bases between them.